This entry concerns a single T cell receptor (beta chain). In the authors' methods: Reference gene primer amplification gave estimated nucleated cell counts. Libraries were prepared by immunoSEQ multiplex PCR; TCRdb keeps only in-frame clonotypes and omits some of them. V and J calls and clone size follow that table, whereas D and trimming were derived from the DNA. The sample yields around 250,000 clones, approximately 90% seen once. Trimming shortened V by 5 bases and J by 0 bases, and 9 bases separated the two germline ends. Germline V gene data show CDR1 as SGHDT and CDR2 as YYEEEE. The CDR3 covers 13 residues. Clinical histories supplied by participants themselves formed the basis of cohort assignment. These data come from a study of blood T cell repertoires in COVID-19. As for the study in general: Acute and convalescent COVID-19 specimens originated in the United States, Italy and Spain. The analysed material was cDNA or gDNA that came from T cells, B-cell-depleted T cells, or PBMCs.

The receptor's source is a woman in her twenties or thirties with acute COVID-19. Source material: PBMCs or T cells enriched from blood (not recorded which). V gene TRBV5-6 combines with J gene TRBJ2-7; no clear D gene. CDR3 region: CASRSSSSYEQYF. The CDR3 coding sequence is TGTGCCAGCAGGTCTAGTTCCTCCTACGAGCAGTACTTC.